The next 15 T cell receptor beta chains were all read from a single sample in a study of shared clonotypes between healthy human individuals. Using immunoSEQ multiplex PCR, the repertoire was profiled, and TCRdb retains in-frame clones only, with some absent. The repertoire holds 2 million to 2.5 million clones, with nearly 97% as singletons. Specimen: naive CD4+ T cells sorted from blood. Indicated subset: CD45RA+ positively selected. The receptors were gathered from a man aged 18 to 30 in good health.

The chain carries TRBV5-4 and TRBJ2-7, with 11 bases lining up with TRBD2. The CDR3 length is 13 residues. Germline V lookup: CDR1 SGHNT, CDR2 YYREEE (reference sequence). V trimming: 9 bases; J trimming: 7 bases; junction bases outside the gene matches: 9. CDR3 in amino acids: CATSGRPIGEQYF. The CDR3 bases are TGTGCCACTAGCGGGAGGCCCATTGGGGAGCAGTACTTC.

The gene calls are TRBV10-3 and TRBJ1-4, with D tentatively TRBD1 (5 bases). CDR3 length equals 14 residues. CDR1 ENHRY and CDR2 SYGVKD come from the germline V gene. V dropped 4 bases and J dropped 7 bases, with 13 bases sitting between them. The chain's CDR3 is CAISAQGAGEKLFF. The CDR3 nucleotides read TGTGCCATCAGTGCGCAAGGGGCTGGTGAAAAACTGTTTTTT.

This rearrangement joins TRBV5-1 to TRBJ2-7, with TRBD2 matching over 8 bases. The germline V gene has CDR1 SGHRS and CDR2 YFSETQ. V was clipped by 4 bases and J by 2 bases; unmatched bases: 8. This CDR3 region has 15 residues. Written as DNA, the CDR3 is TGCGCCAGCAGCCCATTTAGCGGGGCCACCTACGAGCAGTACTTC. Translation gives CASSPFSGATYEQYF.

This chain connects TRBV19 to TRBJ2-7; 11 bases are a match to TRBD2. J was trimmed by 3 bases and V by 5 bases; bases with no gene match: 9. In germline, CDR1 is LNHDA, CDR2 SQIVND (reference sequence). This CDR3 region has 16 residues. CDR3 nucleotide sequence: TGTGCCAGTAGTGCCTCCGGGACTAGCGGTTACTACGAGCAGTACTTC. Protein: CASSASGTSGYYEQYF.

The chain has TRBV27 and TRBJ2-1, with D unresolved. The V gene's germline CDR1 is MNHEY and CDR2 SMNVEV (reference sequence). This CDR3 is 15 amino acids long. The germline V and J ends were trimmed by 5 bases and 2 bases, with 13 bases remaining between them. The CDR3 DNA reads TGTGCCAGCAGTCCCTGGGCGGACCCCTACAATGAGCAGTTCTTC. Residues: CASSPWADPYNEQFF.

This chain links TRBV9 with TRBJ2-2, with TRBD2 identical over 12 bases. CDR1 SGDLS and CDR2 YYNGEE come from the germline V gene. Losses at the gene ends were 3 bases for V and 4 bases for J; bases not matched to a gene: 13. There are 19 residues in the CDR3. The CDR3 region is CASSGSTSGRRSGTGELFF. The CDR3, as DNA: TGTGCCAGCAGCGGTAGCACTAGCGGGAGGCGCTCGGGCACCGGGGAGCTGTTTTTT.

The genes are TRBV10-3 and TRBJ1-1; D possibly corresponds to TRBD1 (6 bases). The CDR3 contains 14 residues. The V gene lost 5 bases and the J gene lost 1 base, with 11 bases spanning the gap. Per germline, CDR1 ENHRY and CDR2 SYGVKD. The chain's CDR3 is CAISPGTSNTEAFF. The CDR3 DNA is TGTGCCATCAGTCCCGGGACATCGAACACTGAAGCTTTCTTT.

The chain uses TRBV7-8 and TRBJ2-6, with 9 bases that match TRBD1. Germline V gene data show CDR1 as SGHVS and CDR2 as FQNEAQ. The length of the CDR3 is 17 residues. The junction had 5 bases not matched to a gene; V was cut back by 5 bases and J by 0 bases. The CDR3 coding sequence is TGTGCCAGCAGCACGCGGGACAGGGTCTCTGGGGCCAACGTCCTGACTTTC. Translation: CASSTRDRVSGANVLTF.

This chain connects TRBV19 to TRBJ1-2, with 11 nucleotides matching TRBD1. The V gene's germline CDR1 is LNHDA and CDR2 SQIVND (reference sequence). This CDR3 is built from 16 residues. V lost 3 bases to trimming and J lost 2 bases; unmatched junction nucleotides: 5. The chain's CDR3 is CASSITGTGGNYGYTF. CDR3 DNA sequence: TGTGCCAGTAGTATCACTGGGACAGGGGGAAACTATGGCTACACCTTC.

The CDR3: CASSPPSRLGAFF. CDR3 DNA: TGTGCCAGCTCACCACCGTCAAGGCTCGGAGCTTTCTTT. V gene TRBV18 combines with J gene TRBJ1-1; D is unclear. V was trimmed by 0 bases and J by 10 bases, leaving 12 bases between them. The CDR3 runs 13 residues. Germline CDR1 is KGHSH and CDR2 is LQKENI.

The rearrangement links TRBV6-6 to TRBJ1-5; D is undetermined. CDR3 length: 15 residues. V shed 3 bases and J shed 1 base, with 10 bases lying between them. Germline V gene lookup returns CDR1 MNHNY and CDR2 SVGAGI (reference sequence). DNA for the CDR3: TGTGCCAGCAGTTATCCCGAAAGGAGCAATCAGCCCCAGCATTTT. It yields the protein CASSYPERSNQPQHF.

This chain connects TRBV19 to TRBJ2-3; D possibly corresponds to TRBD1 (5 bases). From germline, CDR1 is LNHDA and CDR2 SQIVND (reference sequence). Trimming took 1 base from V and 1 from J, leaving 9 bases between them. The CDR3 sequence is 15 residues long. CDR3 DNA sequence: TGTGCCAGTAGTATAGGCCAGGGTGGCACAGATACGCAGTATTTT. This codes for CASSIGQGGTDTQYF. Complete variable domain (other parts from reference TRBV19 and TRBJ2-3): DGGITQSPKYLFRKEGQNVTLSCEQNLNHDAMYWYRQDPGQGLRLIYYSQIVNDFQKGDIAEGYSVSREKKESFPLTVTSAQKNPTAFYLCASSIGQGGTDTQYFGPGTRLTVL.

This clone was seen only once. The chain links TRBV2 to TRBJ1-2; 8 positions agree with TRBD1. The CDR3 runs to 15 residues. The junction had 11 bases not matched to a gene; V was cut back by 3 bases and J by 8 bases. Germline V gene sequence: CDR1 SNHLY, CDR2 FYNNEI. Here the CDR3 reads CASSDVRGRGQGYTF. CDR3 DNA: TGTGCCAGCAGTGATGTTCGCGGCAGGGGGCAAGGCTACACCTTC.

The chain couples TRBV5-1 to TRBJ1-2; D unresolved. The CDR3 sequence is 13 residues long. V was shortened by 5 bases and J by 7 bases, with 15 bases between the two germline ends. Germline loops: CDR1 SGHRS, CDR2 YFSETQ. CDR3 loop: CASRIAAGPGYTF. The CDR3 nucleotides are TGCGCCAGCAGAATTGCGGCTGGGCCTGGCTACACCTTC.

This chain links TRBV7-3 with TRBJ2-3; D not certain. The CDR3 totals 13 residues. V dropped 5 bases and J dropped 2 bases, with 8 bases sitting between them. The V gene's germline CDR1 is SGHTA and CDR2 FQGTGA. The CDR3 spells CASSLGLTDTQYF. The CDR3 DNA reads TGTGCCAGCAGCCTCGGCCTCACAGATACGCAGTATTTT.